The present T cell receptor (beta chain) was sequenced within a study of blood T cell repertoires in COVID-19. Study summary: Some COVID-19 samples were acute and others convalescent; all came from the United States, Italy and Spain. Sources were T cells, B-cell-depleted T cells, or PBMCs; the material itself was cDNA or gDNA.

This CDR3 is 15 amino acids long. The germline V and J ends were trimmed by 2 bases and 1 base, with 11 bases remaining between them. Germline V gene lookup returns CDR1 SGHTA and CDR2 FQGNSA. Study processing details: Estimates of nucleated cell counts were drawn from the amplification of reference gene primers. The method was immunoSEQ multiplex PCR; TCRdb's version includes in-frame clones alone and lacks a portion of them. V and J calls plus clone size are reproduced from that table; the DNA served to infer D and trimming. The repertoire holds hundreds of thousands of clones, with 84% as singletons.

This TCR came from a man aged 25 to 40 with active or convalescent COVID-19. The sequencing input was peripheral blood. This chain connects TRBV7-2 to TRBJ2-5; the D is unclear. The CDR3 DNA follows: TGTGCCAGCAGCTTAAATTGGGCATTCCAAGAGACCCAGTACTTC. It encodes CASSLNWAFQETQYF.